One sample yielded the 13 T cell receptor beta chains listed below, sequenced in a study of OX40 agonist ivuxolimab in advanced cancers. Repertoires were generated with immunoSEQ multiplex PCR, while TCRdb's copy carries only in-frame clones and drops some. Of some 59,000 clones in the sample, around 93% were seen once. This sample comprised CD4+ or CD8+ T cells sorted from blood, obtained in a trial of the OX40 agonist ivuxolimab. The receptors come from an adult with an advanced solid tumor such as melanoma, head and neck, liver or kidney cancer.

The chain has TRBV9 and TRBJ1-6; maybe TRBD1 (6 bases). V lost 4 bases and J lost 2, with 10 bases in between. This CDR3 spans 15 amino acids. The germline V gene has CDR1 SGDLS and CDR2 YYNGEE. CDR3 DNA sequence: TGTGCCAGCAGCATTGGACAGACCTATAATTCACCCCTCCACTTT. Protein sequence: CASSIGQTYNSPLHF.

This chain joins TRBV27 and TRBJ1-1; D is unresolved. CDR1 and CDR2 (germline): MNHEY, SMNVEV (reference sequence). V was cut by 6 bases and J by 5 bases, with 10 bases left in between. CDR3 length: 12 amino acids. CDR3 residues: CASRPRTTEAFF. The CDR3 DNA is TGTGCCAGCAGACCGAGAACGACTGAAGCTTTCTTT.

The chain is built from TRBV29-1 and TRBJ2-2; 10 bases fit TRBD1. The CDR3 is 13 amino acids. CDR1 and CDR2 (germline): SQVTM, ANQGSEA. The V segment lost 6 bases and the J segment 4 bases; nucleotides outside the gene matches: 2. Here the CDR3 reads CSVRTGGTGELFF. The CDR3 DNA is TGCAGCGTAAGGACAGGGGGCACCGGGGAGCTGTTTTTT.

The CDR3 DNA reads TGTGCCAGCAACTTTGAATACCGAACAGATACGCAGTATTTT. Residues: CASNFEYRTDTQYF. This chain connects TRBV27 to TRBJ2-3; D ambiguous. The CDR3 is 14 amino acids. V was trimmed by 7 bases and J by 3 bases, leaving 14 bases between them. The V gene's germline CDR1 is MNHEY and CDR2 SMNVEV (reference sequence).

The chain couples TRBV30 to TRBJ1-4; D is uncertain. V dropped 3 bases and J dropped 8 bases, with 13 bases sitting between them. The germline V gene encodes CDR1 GTSNPN and CDR2 SVGIG (reference sequence). The CDR3 loop spans 13 amino acids. The CDR3 protein is CAWRGGSYEKLFF. Here the CDR3 DNA reads TGTGCCTGGAGGGGAGGATCCTACGAAAAACTGTTTTTT.

CDR3 nucleotide sequence: TGTGCCAGCAGCTTTACAGCTAACACCGGGGAGCTGTTTTTT. Encoded protein: CASSFTANTGELFF. The chain joins TRBV7-3 to TRBJ2-2; D is unclear. Germline CDR1 and CDR2: SGHTA and FQGTGA. V dropped 3 bases and J dropped 2 bases, with 7 bases sitting between them. The CDR3 spans 14 residues.

The chain has TRBV7-9 and TRBJ2-5; D uncertain. In germline, CDR1 is SEHNR, CDR2 FQNEAQ (reference sequence). V was pared by 1 base and J by 5 bases, with 14 bases between. CDR3 length: 15 residues. CDR3 in amino acids: CASSLVMPVLETQYF. CDR3 nucleotides: TGTGCCAGCAGCTTAGTTATGCCCGTGCTGGAGACCCAGTACTTC.

V gene TRBV9 combines with J gene TRBJ2-7; D gene ambiguous. Germline CDR1 and CDR2: SGDLS and YYNGEE. V shed 2 bases and J shed 2 bases, with 8 bases lying between them. There are 13 residues in the CDR3. The CDR3 reads CASSVGPAYEQYF. CDR3 coding DNA: TGTGCCAGCAGCGTTGGCCCTGCCTACGAGCAGTACTTC.

The CDR3 nucleotides are TGTGCCAGCAGGACAGGGGCCGGGGAGCTGTTTTTT. It codes for CASRTGAGELFF. The chain couples TRBV19 to TRBJ2-2, with 9 bases fitting TRBD1. CDR1 and CDR2 from the germline V gene are LNHDA and SQIVND (reference sequence). The CDR3 consists of 12 residues. The J segment lost 6 bases and the V segment lost 9 bases, leaving 2 bases of the junction unmatched.

The CDR3 is CASSYDAGTGRTPLHF. The CDR3 region has the DNA TGTGCCAGCAGTTACGACGCCGGGACAGGGAGGACACCCCTCCACTTT. V and J are TRBV6-5 and TRBJ1-6; 9 nucleotides agree with TRBD1. Germline CDR1 is MNHEY and CDR2 is SVGAGI. The CDR3 spans 16 residues. After removal of 2 bases from V and 11 bases from J, the junction contained 10 bases not matched to a gene.

The chain is built from TRBV27 and TRBJ1-2, with D possibly TRBD1 on 5 matching bases. The V gene lost 6 bases and the J gene lost 10 bases, with 24 bases spanning the gap. Germline CDR1 MNHEY, CDR2 SMNVEV (reference sequence). The CDR3 spans 15 residues. CDR3 nucleotide sequence: TGTGCCAGCAGCCTAGCTATCGGGCCAGGGATGGCCTACACCTTC. Amino acid sequence: CASSLAIGPGMAYTF.

The chain links TRBV6-1 to TRBJ2-7; D is undetermined. Germline lookup yields CDR1 MNHNS and CDR2 SASEGT. Trimming removed 6 bases from V and 0 bases from J, with 6 bases in between. The CDR3 spans 12 residues. The CDR3 region is CASSLGSYEQYF. The CDR3 nucleotides read TGTGCCAGCAGCCTTGGCTCCTACGAGCAGTACTTC.

The CDR3 spells CASSLGYGYEQYF. Here the CDR3 DNA reads TGTGCCAGCAGCTTAGGATACGGCTACGAGCAGTACTTC. The chain joins TRBV7-3 to TRBJ2-7; the D is unclear. The V and J ends lost 2 bases and 3 bases respectively, with 8 bases between them. The length of the CDR3 is 13 residues. The germline V gene encodes CDR1 SGHTA and CDR2 FQGTGA.